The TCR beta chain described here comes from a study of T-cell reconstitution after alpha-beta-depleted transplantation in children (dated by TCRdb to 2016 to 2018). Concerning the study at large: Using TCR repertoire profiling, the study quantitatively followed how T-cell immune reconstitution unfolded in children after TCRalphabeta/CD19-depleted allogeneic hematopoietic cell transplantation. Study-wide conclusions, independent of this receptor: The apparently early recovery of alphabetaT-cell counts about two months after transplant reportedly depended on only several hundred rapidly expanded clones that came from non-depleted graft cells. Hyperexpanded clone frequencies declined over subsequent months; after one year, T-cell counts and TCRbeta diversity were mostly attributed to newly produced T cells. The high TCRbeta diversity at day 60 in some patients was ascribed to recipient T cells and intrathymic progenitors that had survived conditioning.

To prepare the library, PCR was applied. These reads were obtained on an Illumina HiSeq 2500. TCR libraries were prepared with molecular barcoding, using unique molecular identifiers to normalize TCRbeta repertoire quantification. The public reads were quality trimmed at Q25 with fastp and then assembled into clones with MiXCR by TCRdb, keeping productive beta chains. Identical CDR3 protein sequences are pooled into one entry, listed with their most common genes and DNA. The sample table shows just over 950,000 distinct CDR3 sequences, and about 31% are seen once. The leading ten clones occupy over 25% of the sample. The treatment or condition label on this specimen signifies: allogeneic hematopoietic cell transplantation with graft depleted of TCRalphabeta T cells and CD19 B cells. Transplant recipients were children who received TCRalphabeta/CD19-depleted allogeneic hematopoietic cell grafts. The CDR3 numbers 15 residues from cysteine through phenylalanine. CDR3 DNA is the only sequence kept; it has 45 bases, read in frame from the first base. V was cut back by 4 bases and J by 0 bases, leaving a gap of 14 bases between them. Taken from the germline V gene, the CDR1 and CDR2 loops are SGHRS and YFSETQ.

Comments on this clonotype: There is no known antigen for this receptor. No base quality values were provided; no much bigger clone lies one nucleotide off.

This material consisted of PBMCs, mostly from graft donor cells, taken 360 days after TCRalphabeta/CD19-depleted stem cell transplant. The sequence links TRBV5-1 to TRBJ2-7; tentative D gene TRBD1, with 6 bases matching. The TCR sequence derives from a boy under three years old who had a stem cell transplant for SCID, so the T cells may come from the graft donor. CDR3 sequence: CASSRNRDNSYEQYF. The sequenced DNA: TGCGCCAGCAGCAGAAACCGGGACAACTCCTACGAGCAGTACTTC.